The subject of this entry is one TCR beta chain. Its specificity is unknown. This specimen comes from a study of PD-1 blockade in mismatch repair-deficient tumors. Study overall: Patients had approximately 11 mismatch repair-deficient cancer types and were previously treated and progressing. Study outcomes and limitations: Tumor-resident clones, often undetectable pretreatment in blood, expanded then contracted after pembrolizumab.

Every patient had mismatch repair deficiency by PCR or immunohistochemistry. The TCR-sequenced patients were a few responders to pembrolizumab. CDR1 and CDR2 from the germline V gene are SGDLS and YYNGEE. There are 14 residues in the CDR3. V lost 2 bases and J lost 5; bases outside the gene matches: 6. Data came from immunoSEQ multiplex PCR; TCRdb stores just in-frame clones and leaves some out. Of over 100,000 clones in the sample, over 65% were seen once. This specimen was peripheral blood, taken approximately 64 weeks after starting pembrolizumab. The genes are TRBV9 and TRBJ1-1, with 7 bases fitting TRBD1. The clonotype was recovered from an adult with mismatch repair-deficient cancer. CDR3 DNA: TGTGCCAGCAGCGTTAACTACAGGGGAACTGAAGCTTTCTTT. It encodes CASSVNYRGTEAFF.